The 29 T cell receptor beta chains in this list originate from one sample, sequenced in a study of blood T cells in healthy people across ages. A second PCR, run for roughly 7 to 12 cycles, used a sample-barcoded 5' primer plus a J-beta primer mix. A single record per CDR3 protein comes from TCRdb applying MiXCR to the 5' RACE reads. The data show about 900,000 distinct CDR3 sequences, around 48% seen once. The sample taken for sequencing was blood. All receptors come from a man aged 25-45 years in good health.

This clonotype has more than one count but fewer than ten. J is TRBJ2-5 and V is TRBV6-5, with D uncertain. Deletions cut 2 bases from V and 0 bases from J, with 10 bases between. The CDR3 contains 15 residues. Germline V gene data show CDR1 as MNHEY and CDR2 as SVGAGI. CDR3 in DNA: TGTGCCAGCAGTTACCCTCAGGCCAACCAAGAGACCCAGTACTTC. This gives the protein CASSYPQANQETQYF.

This clonotype was seen a few times. The chain employs TRBV29-1 and TRBJ1-1; D is undetermined. The CDR3 extends over 16 amino acids. CDR1 SQVTM and CDR2 ANQGSEA come from the germline V gene. Trimming left V 4 bases short and J 4 bases short, with 22 bases between. CDR3: CSVVIRGRGGGTEAFF. CDR3 nucleotides: TGCAGCGTTGTAATTCGAGGGCGAGGAGGAGGCACTGAAGCTTTCTTT.

This sequence joins TRBV27 and TRBJ2-7; 9 nucleotides line up with TRBD1. The CDR3 is made up of 15 amino acids. Trimming cost V 6 bases and J 4 bases; bases outside gene matches: 10. CDR1 MNHEY and CDR2 SMNVEV come from the germline V gene (reference sequence). CDR3 region: CASSLGQGIAYEQYF. CDR3 nucleotides: TGTGCCAGCAGCTTAGGACAGGGGATTGCGTACGAGCAGTACTTC.

This clonotype was observed a handful of times. The chain uses TRBV4-2 and TRBJ2-3; 15 positions agree with TRBD2. J gave up 3 bases and V 1 base, and 2 bases lay outside the gene matches. Per germline, CDR1 LGHNA and CDR2 YNFKEQ. The CDR3 runs 17 residues. The CDR3 coding sequence is TGTGCCAGCAGCCAAGGGACTAGCGGGGGGGCGACAGATACGCAGTATTTT. Encoded protein: CASSQGTSGGATDTQYF.

This clonotype has a single count. This chain uses TRBV29-1 with TRBJ2-2, with D uncertain. V lost 5 bases and J lost 2, with 18 bases in between. CDR1 SQVTM and CDR2 ANQGSEA come from the germline V gene. This CDR3 is 16 amino acids long. DNA of the CDR3: TGCAGCGTTCCTCAGCGAACCCCCTCCAACACCGGGGAGCTGTTTTTT. It translates to CSVPQRTPSNTGELFF.

This clonotype was seen a handful of times. The chain is built from TRBV4-1 and TRBJ2-1; the D is unclear. The CDR3 consists of 13 residues. V lost 1 base, J lost 8 bases, and 9 bases lay in between. The germline V gene encodes CDR1 MGHRA and CDR2 YSYEKL. This chain's CDR3 is CASSQGGGDEQFF. CDR3 in DNA: TGCGCCAGCAGCCAAGGGGGTGGAGATGAGCAGTTCTTC.

This clonotype was found a few times. This chain links TRBV12-3 or TRBV12-4 with TRBJ2-3; D perhaps matches TRBD2 (7 bases). Deletions cut 5 bases from V and 2 bases from J, with 17 bases between. The CDR3 runs 16 residues. The CDR3 spells CASSPEGGGITDTQYF. CDR3 bases: TGTGCCAGCAGTCCGGAGGGGGGGGGAATCACAGATACGCAGTATTTT.

A single count supports this clonotype. J is TRBJ2-7 and V is TRBV7-2; perhaps TRBD1 as D (5 bases). The J call may be faulty, since TRBJ2-5 better matches the DNA end. The CDR3 contains 15 residues. Germline V lookup: CDR1 SGHTA, CDR2 FQGNSA. Here the CDR3 reads CASSLEQGSQETQYF. CDR3 coding DNA: TGTGCCAGCAGCTTAGAGCAGGGAAGTCAAGAGACCCAGTACTTC.

The chain joins TRBV7-2 to TRBJ2-7; 10 bases are a match to TRBD2. This CDR3 comprises 15 residues. Losses at the gene ends were 4 bases for V and 6 bases for J; bases not matched to a gene: 9. From germline, CDR1 is SGHTA and CDR2 FQGNSA. CDR3 loop: CASSSPGLASVEQYF. The CDR3 DNA follows: TGTGCCAGCAGCTCACCGGGACTAGCGAGTGTCGAGCAGTACTTC.

The chain joins TRBV4-3 to TRBJ1-2; tentatively, D is TRBD1 (5 bases). This CDR3 contains 15 residues. V was cut by 1 base and J by 0 bases, with 9 bases left in between. Germline assignment: CDR1 LGHNA and CDR2 YSLEER. In DNA, the CDR3 is TGCGCCAGCAGCCAAGTGGGGACTTCTAACTATGGCTACACCTTC. As protein: CASSQVGTSNYGYTF.

At least ten counts were recorded for this clonotype. The chain carries TRBV4-2 and TRBJ1-2, with TRBD1 matching 8 bases. With V trimmed by 3 bases and J by 3 bases, 9 bases remained unmatched. CDR1 and CDR2 (germline): LGHNA, YNFKEQ. The CDR3 has 16 amino acids. This chain's CDR3 is CASSHPSGGLDYGYTF. The CDR3, as DNA: TGTGCCAGCAGCCATCCTTCAGGGGGCTTGGACTATGGCTACACCTTC.

This clonotype was counted a few times. The chain uses TRBV4-2 and TRBJ2-7, with D possibly TRBD2 on 6 matching bases. The ends were cut back, 0 bases at V and 5 bases at J, with 11 bases in the middle. This CDR3 contains 14 residues. CDR1 is LGHNA and CDR2 is YNFKEQ in the germline V gene. CDR3 in DNA: TGTGCCAGCAGCCAAGACGGCAGGGAGGACGAGCAGTACTTC. Protein: CASSQDGREDEQYF.

The gene calls are TRBV19 and TRBJ2-3; D not certain. The length of the CDR3 is 14 residues. The germline gives CDR1 LNHDA, CDR2 SQIVND (reference sequence). The V end was cut by 11 bases, the J end by 6 bases, with 21 bases between. As DNA, the CDR3 is TGTGCCGCTTCCAGTCCCCAAATGAGGGATACGCAGTATTTT. Translation gives CAASSPQMRDTQYF.

This clonotype came up a few times. The V call is TRBV7-9, the J call TRBJ2-1; the D gene could be TRBD1 or TRBD2 (7 bases each). The CDR3 is 17 residues long. Trimming stripped 5 bases from V and 0 bases from J, with 17 bases between. The germline gives CDR1 SEHNR, CDR2 FQNEAQ (reference sequence). CDR3 region: CASSQIRGGSSYNEQFF. CDR3 in DNA: TGTGCCAGCAGCCAGATCAGGGGGGGTAGCTCCTACAATGAGCAGTTCTTC.

V usage is TRBV5-1 and J usage is TRBJ2-4; 8 positions agree with TRBD1. J was trimmed by 1 base and V by 0 bases; bases with no gene match: 3. The germline V gene has CDR1 SGHRS and CDR2 YFSETQ. CDR3 size: 16 residues. CDR3 nucleotides: TGCGCCAGCAGCTTGGGACAGGGGCAGGCCAAAAACATTCAGTACTTC. Translating gives CASSLGQGQAKNIQYF.

J is TRBJ2-5 and V is TRBV21-1; TRBD1 is the table's D call and was not checked against the DNA. TRBV21-1 is an annotated pseudogene. The CDR3 consists of 18 residues. The CDR3: CASSKAALTGLYQETQYF. In DNA form, the CDR3 reads TGTGCCAGCAGCAAAGCTGCTCTGACAGGCCTATACCAAGAGACCCAGTACTTC.

V gene TRBV20-1 combines with J gene TRBJ2-5; a possible D gene is TRBD2 (6 bases). Germline lookup yields CDR1 DFQATT and CDR2 SNEGSKA (reference sequence). This CDR3 is built from 13 residues. In DNA form, the CDR3 reads TGCAGAACCGGGGGAGTAAAGGTCGGGACCCAGTACTTC. It translates to CRTGGVKVGTQYF.

The chain links TRBV11-2 to TRBJ2-5, with D perhaps TRBD1 (6 bases). This CDR3 is built from 15 residues. V lost 1 base and J 5 bases, leaving 14 bases between the germline ends. Germline V lookup: CDR1 SGHAT, CDR2 FQNNGV. The DNA for the CDR3 is TGTGCCAGCAGCTTAGGACTGGGGGCGCGGGAGACCCAGTACTTC. The encoded protein is CASSLGLGARETQYF.

V usage is TRBV20-1 and J usage is TRBJ2-1; either TRBD1 or TRBD2 may fit D (6 bases each). With 3 bases removed from V and 8 bases from J, the gap between germline ends came to 20 bases. Germline CDR1 DFQATT, CDR2 SNEGSKA (reference sequence). CDR3 size: 15 residues. CDR3 DNA: TGCAGTGCTAGTGGGGGCAGGGGCGGGGTTGATGAGCAGTTCTTC. Amino acids: CSASGGRGGVDEQFF.

This clonotype was found a few times. V is TRBV7-2 and J is TRBJ2-3; 7 bases fit TRBD1. Germline assignment: CDR1 SGHTA and CDR2 FQGNSA. The J segment lost 4 bases and the V segment lost 6 bases, leaving 4 bases of the junction unmatched. The CDR3 is 13 residues long. The CDR3 loop reads CASRPGTADTQYF. Here the CDR3 DNA reads TGTGCCAGCAGACCTGGGACAGCAGATACGCAGTATTTT.

The CDR3 DNA sequence: TGTGCCAGCACCGGCGGGGGCTACTACAATGAGCAGTTCTTC. Translated, it gives CASTGGGYYNEQFF. This sequence joins TRBV6-6 and TRBJ2-1; possibly TRBD2 for D (7 bases). The CDR3 is made up of 14 amino acids. V lost 7 bases to trimming and J lost 3 bases, with 13 bases between them. Germline loops: CDR1 MNHNY, CDR2 SVGAGI (reference sequence).

In this sample, this clonotype turned up a few times. This chain uses TRBV4-1 with TRBJ1-1, with D unresolved. This CDR3 comprises 15 residues. Trimming pared 1 base from V and 0 bases from J, leaving 9 bases between. Germline V CDR1 and CDR2: MGHRA, YSYEKL. The CDR3 nucleotides read TGCGCCAGCAGCCAAGTTACAAGTATGAACACTGAAGCTTTCTTT. Its translation: CASSQVTSMNTEAFF.

This clonotype has just one count. A junction boundary mismatches the germline segment, possibly from a read error. The rearrangement uses TRBV5-6 and TRBJ2-1; D is tentatively TRBD1 or TRBD2 (6 bases each). CDR3 length: 16 amino acids. Germline V gene sequence: CDR1 SGHDT, CDR2 YYEEEE. As DNA, the CDR3 is TGTGCCGGCAGCTTGGTCCCTGGGGGGCCTTACAATGAGCAGTTCTTC. Its protein is CAGSLVPGGPYNEQFF.

The table lists this clonotype with a few counts. The gene calls are TRBV20-1 and TRBJ2-3; possible D gene TRBD2, 5 bases. V dropped 0 bases and J dropped 0 bases, with 13 bases sitting between them. The CDR3 contains 16 residues. CDR1 and CDR2 (germline): DFQATT, SNEGSKA (reference sequence). The chain's CDR3 is CSARDLGRVSTDTQYF. For the CDR3, the DNA is TGCAGTGCTAGAGATCTCGGGCGGGTCAGCACAGATACGCAGTATTTT.

V usage is TRBV7-2 and J usage is TRBJ2-1; D possibly matches TRBD1 or TRBD2 (5 bases each). Trimming left V 5 bases short and J 7 bases short, with 15 bases between. The CDR3 covers 14 residues. Germline-derived CDR1 and CDR2 are SGHTA and FQGNSA. The CDR3 DNA is TGTGCCAGCAGCCCAGGGACCTTAAGAAATGAGCAGTTCTTC. Translated, it gives CASSPGTLRNEQFF.

This sequence joins TRBV7-9 and TRBJ2-1; D is perhaps TRBD1 or TRBD2 (6 bases each). The germline V and J ends were trimmed by 3 bases and 3 bases, with 15 bases remaining between them. CDR1 SEHNR and CDR2 FQNEAQ come from the germline V gene (reference sequence). CDR3 length: 16 amino acids. The CDR3 DNA sequence: TGTGCCAGCAGCTTGGAGGGGGTCTTGGTCTACAATGAGCAGTTCTTC. It codes for CASSLEGVLVYNEQFF.

The V call is TRBV2, the J call TRBJ1-1, with TRBD1 as a possible D gene (6 bases). V lost 4 bases to trimming and J lost 7 bases, with 13 bases between them. Germline assignment: CDR1 SNHLY and CDR2 FYNNEI. CDR3 length equals 13 residues. The CDR3 DNA sequence: TGTGCCAGCAGTGGGATCAAGGGGGGTGAAGCTTTCTTT. Translating gives CASSGIKGGEAFF.

This clonotype was picked up a small number of times. The rearrangement uses TRBV4-1 and TRBJ1-1; D is uncertain. Trimming removed 1 base from V and 1 base from J, with 28 bases in between. This CDR3 is 21 amino acids long. Germline CDR1 and CDR2: MGHRA and YSYEKL. The CDR3 loop reads CASSQVTRGVVGLRSNTEAFF. The CDR3 DNA reads TGCGCCAGCAGCCAAGTCACGCGGGGTGTTGTAGGCCTAAGGTCGAACACTGAAGCTTTCTTT.

This chain uses TRBV11-2 with TRBJ2-7, with 11 bases lining up with TRBD1. CDR1 is SGHAT, CDR2 FQNNGV, per germline. The V segment lost 1 base and the J segment 10 bases; nucleotides outside the gene matches: 9. The CDR3 covers 15 residues. The CDR3 DNA follows: TGTGCCAGCAGCTTAGTGGCGGGACAGGGGGGAACCCAGTACTTC. This encodes CASSLVAGQGGTQYF.